One sample yielded the 22 T cell receptor beta chains listed below, sequenced in a study of cytomegalovirus exposure and HLA in healthy donors. PCR involved 60 Vbeta and 13 Jbeta primers. The table came from immunoSEQ multiplex PCR; TCRdb's copy has only in-frame clones and leaves some out. The profile covers 150,000 to 200,000 clones, with approximately 78% appearing a single time and approximately 3.1% taken by the ten largest. The sequenced sample consisted of PBMCs. All receptors derive from a woman in her thirties or forties in good health and CMV-seronegative.

The chain couples TRBV29-1 to TRBJ1-2, with a weak D call TRBD1 (5 bases). The germline V gene encodes CDR1 SQVTM and CDR2 ANQGSEA. Trimming left V 2 bases short and J 4 bases short, with 17 bases between. The CDR3 has 15 amino acids. The CDR3 reads CSVEKVGRGSYGYTF. The CDR3 DNA sequence: TGCAGCGTTGAAAAGGTTGGGCGGGGGTCCTATGGCTACACCTTC.

This sequence joins TRBV7-2 and TRBJ1-6, with D possibly TRBD1 on 5 matching bases. The ends were cut back, 6 bases at V and 2 bases at J, with 11 bases in the middle. Per germline, CDR1 SGHTA and CDR2 FQGNSA. The CDR3 spans 15 residues. In DNA, the CDR3 is TGTGCCAGCAGTAAACAGGACACCTATAATTCACCCCTCCACTTT. This gives the protein CASSKQDTYNSPLHF.

The table lists this clone with a count of one. V gene TRBV28 combines with J gene TRBJ2-4, with D uncertain. The CDR3 contains 13 residues. The germline gives CDR1 MDHEN, CDR2 SYDVKM. Trimming removed 6 bases from V and 7 bases from J, with 13 bases in between. CDR3 region: CASRFDLENIQYF. The CDR3 nucleotides read TGTGCCAGCAGATTCGACTTAGAGAACATTCAGTACTTC. The full variable domain, its missing parts supplied by reference TRBV28 and TRBJ2-4, is DVKVTQSSRYLVKRTGEKVFLECVQDMDHENMFWYRQDPGLGLRLIYFSYDVKMKEKGDIPEGYSVSREKKERFSLILESASTNQTSMYLCASRFDLENIQYFGAGTRLSVL.

This clone was found a few times. The chain employs TRBV6-5 and TRBJ1-5; D may be TRBD1 (5 bases). Germline CDR1 reads MNHEY; CDR2 reads SVGAGI. This CDR3 has 15 amino acids. V dropped 6 bases and J dropped 1 base, with 13 bases sitting between them. The CDR3 protein is CASRGLGLSNQPQHF. DNA for the CDR3: TGTGCCAGCAGGGGACTGGGACTGAGCAATCAGCCCCAGCATTTT.

The chain is built from TRBV4-1 and TRBJ2-7, with 7 nucleotides matching TRBD2. The CDR3 contains 14 residues. V dropped 2 bases and J dropped 2; count of bases not matched to a gene: 3. Germline V CDR1 and CDR2: MGHRA, YSYEKL. CDR3 coding DNA: TGCGCCAGCAGCCAACCCGGGAGGACCTACGAGCAGTACTTC. Encoded protein: CASSQPGRTYEQYF.

This rearrangement joins TRBV18 to TRBJ2-6; perhaps TRBD1 as D (5 bases). V was shortened by 6 bases and J by 4 bases, with 13 bases between the two germline ends. The germline V gene encodes CDR1 KGHSH and CDR2 LQKENI. This CDR3 has 15 residues. DNA for the CDR3: TGTGCCAGCTCCTCAGGGCTCCTCGGGGCCAACGTCCTGACTTTC. Protein product: CASSSGLLGANVLTF. Full variable domain (missing parts from reference TRBV18 and TRBJ2-6): NAGVMQNPRHLVRRRGQEARLRCSPMKGHSHVYWYRQLPEEGLKFMVYLQKENIIDESGMPKERFSAEFPKEGPSILRIQQVVRGDSAAYFCASSSGLLGANVLTFGAGSRLTVL.

The CDR3 loop is CASSESGQGAYYGYTF. In nucleotides, the CDR3 is TGTGCCAGCAGTGAAAGTGGACAGGGGGCCTACTATGGCTACACCTTC. The V gene is TRBV6-1, the J gene TRBJ1-2; 11 bases are a match to TRBD1. Germline V gene data show CDR1 as MNHNS and CDR2 as SASEGT. This CDR3 has 16 amino acids. After removal of 2 bases from V and 3 bases from J, the junction contained 5 bases not matched to a gene.

The genes are TRBV19 and TRBJ2-1; TRBD2 matches 7 bases. The CDR3 extends over 11 amino acids. Looked up from germline, CDR1 is LNHDA and CDR2 is SQIVND (reference sequence). The J segment lost 12 bases and the V segment lost 6 bases, leaving 5 bases of the junction unmatched. CDR3 sequence: CASSGLVGQFF. As DNA, the CDR3 is TGTGCCAGTAGCGGACTAGTTGGGCAGTTCTTC. The whole variable domain, filled in from reference TRBV19 and TRBJ2-1, reads DGGITQSPKYLFRKEGQNVTLSCEQNLNHDAMYWYRQDPGQGLRLIYYSQIVNDFQKGDIAEGYSVSREKKESFPLTVTSAQKNPTAFYLCASSGLVGQFFGPGTRLTVL.

In nucleotides, the CDR3 is TGCGCCAGCAGCCCCCCGTTGAATCAGCCCCAGCATTTT. Residues: CASSPPLNQPQHF. This sequence joins TRBV4-1 and TRBJ1-5; D is undetermined. The CDR3 is made up of 13 amino acids. V was pared by 4 bases and J by 4 bases, with 8 bases between. Germline lookup yields CDR1 MGHRA and CDR2 YSYEKL.

The J gene is TRBJ2-3, the V gene TRBV6-4; D possibly corresponds to TRBD2 (6 bases). V dropped 6 bases and J dropped 2 bases, with 12 bases sitting between them. Germline V lookup: CDR1 MRHNA, CDR2 SNTAGT. The CDR3 runs 14 residues. The CDR3, as DNA: TGTGCCAGCAGACAGACTAGTCTCACAGATACGCAGTATTTT. Translated, it gives CASRQTSLTDTQYF.

The V gene is TRBV28, the J gene TRBJ2-4; maybe TRBD1 (6 bases). Germline lookup yields CDR1 MDHEN and CDR2 SYDVKM. V shed 2 bases and J shed 7 bases, with 6 bases lying between them. This CDR3 has 12 residues. CDR3 in amino acids: CASSLRGNIQYF. CDR3 bases: TGTGCCAGCAGTTTAAGGGGGAACATTCAGTACTTC.

The chain is built from TRBV10-1 and TRBJ1-5; possible D gene TRBD1, 6 bases. This CDR3 contains 13 residues. Trimming pared 6 bases from V and 5 bases from J, leaving 11 bases between. Germline V lookup: CDR1 WNHNN, CDR2 SYGVQD (reference sequence). The CDR3 loop reads CASSLNRDQPQHF. In DNA, the CDR3 is TGCGCCAGCAGCCTTAACAGGGATCAGCCCCAGCATTTT.

V and J are TRBV7-8 and TRBJ1-2; 9 bases line up with TRBD1. The germline V gene encodes CDR1 SGHVS and CDR2 FQNEAQ. V lost 5 bases and J lost 7; bases outside the gene matches: 5. CDR3 length: 13 residues. CDR3 residues: CASSGDRVGGYTF. CDR3 bases: TGTGCCAGCAGCGGGGACAGGGTCGGTGGCTACACCTTC.

There are a few counts of this clone. The chain combines TRBV5-1 with TRBJ2-1; 15 bases align to TRBD2. Trimming cost V 3 bases and J 0 bases; bases outside gene matches: 4. This CDR3 region has 18 residues. Germline V CDR1 and CDR2: SGHRS, YFSETQ. The CDR3: CASSSGTSGGISYNEQFF. Written as DNA, the CDR3 is TGCGCCAGCAGCTCCGGGACTAGCGGGGGGATCTCCTACAATGAGCAGTTCTTC.

This clone was seen a handful of times. The chain links TRBV28 to TRBJ2-5; the match to TRBD1 covers 8 bases. V trimming: 5 bases; J trimming: 3 bases; junction bases outside the gene matches: 8. Germline values: CDR1 MDHEN, CDR2 SYDVKM. The CDR3 extends over 15 amino acids. For the CDR3, the DNA is TGTGCCAGCAGTGTGGACAGGGAACACAAAGAGACCCAGTACTTC. As protein: CASSVDREHKETQYF.

The chain combines TRBV13 with TRBJ1-1; 7 bases map to TRBD1. V gave up 7 bases and J gave up 3 bases; unmatched junction bases: 2. Germline lookup yields CDR1 PRHDT and CDR2 FYEKMQ (reference sequence). The CDR3 has 12 residues. The CDR3 sequence is CASTDRDTEAFF. The CDR3 DNA reads TGTGCCAGCACCGACAGGGACACTGAAGCTTTCTTT.

The CDR3 loop is CASSLLKGSGGRDTEAFF. The DNA for the CDR3 is TGTGCCAGCAGTTTATTAAAAGGTTCGGGGGGCAGGGACACTGAAGCTTTCTTT. This sequence joins TRBV27 and TRBJ1-1; D might be TRBD1 (6 bases). The CDR3 extends over 18 amino acids. CDR1 is MNHEY, CDR2 SMNVEV, per germline (reference sequence). V lost 1 base and J lost 3, with 21 bases in between.

This chain links TRBV5-1 with TRBJ1-1; D is uncertain. The germline gives CDR1 SGHRS, CDR2 YFSETQ. Trimming removed 0 bases from V and 1 base from J, with 10 bases in between. This CDR3 has 15 amino acids. The CDR3 bases are TGCGCCAGCAGCTTGGTTGGTGAGAGGAACACTGAAGCTTTCTTT. As protein: CASSLVGERNTEAFF.

The chain couples TRBV2 to TRBJ1-4; 7 positions agree with TRBD1. The ends lost 6 bases at V and 2 bases at J; junction bases unmatched: 6. CDR1 SNHLY and CDR2 FYNNEI come from the germline V gene. CDR3 length equals 15 residues. The CDR3 DNA follows: TGTGCCAGCAGCGGGAGACAGGGTACTAATGAAAAACTGTTTTTT. Protein: CASSGRQGTNEKLFF.

This sequence joins TRBV10-3 and TRBJ2-1; 13 bases map to TRBD2. V lost 7 bases and J lost 8; bases outside the gene matches: 11. The CDR3 loop spans 16 amino acids. From germline, CDR1 is ENHRY and CDR2 SYGVKD. CDR3 DNA sequence: TGTGCCATCAACCTGGGGGGACTAGCGGGGCGGCATGAGCAGTTCTTC. Residues: CAINLGGLAGRHEQFF.

V gene TRBV18 combines with J gene TRBJ1-5; D ambiguous. Trimming left V 3 bases short and J 4 bases short, with 13 bases between. Germline CDR1 reads KGHSH; CDR2 reads LQKENI. CDR3 length equals 15 residues. The CDR3 here is CASSPIGRENQPQHF. CDR3 sequence (DNA): TGTGCCAGCTCACCTATCGGACGGGAAAATCAGCCCCAGCATTTT.

The chain combines TRBV7-9 with TRBJ1-1, with D tentatively TRBD1 (6 bases). With 0 bases removed from V and 7 bases from J, the gap between germline ends came to 9 bases. The CDR3 is made up of 13 amino acids. Germline assignment: CDR1 SEHNR and CDR2 FQNEAQ (reference sequence). The CDR3 DNA is TGTGCCAGCAGCTTAGCGCAGGGGTATGAAGCTTTCTTT. Translating it yields CASSLAQGYEAFF.